A single sample is the source of the 14 T cell receptor beta chains below, sequenced in a study of human T cells and chemical hapten exposure. As to time point: patch test 1, 2 weeks after DPC sensitization. Treatment here: therapeutic diphenylcyclopropenone sensitization with weekly scalp DPC. TCRdb re-called the RACE reads with MiXCR, one entry per CDR3 protein. In the table there are 300,000 to 450,000 distinct CDR3 sequences, roughly 4.8% of which are singletons. Sequences were derived from whole blood, sampled in connection with sensitization to the hapten diphenylcyclopropenone (DPC). The receptor source for this set is a woman in her fifties or sixties with alopecia areata. Some clones in this sample may be carry-over from other donors' samples.

This clonotype occurred a few times. The rearrangement uses TRBV2 and TRBJ1-6; TRBD1 matches 8 bases. CDR1 and CDR2 (germline): SNHLY, FYNNEI. The CDR3 has 15 residues. Trimming cost V 5 bases and J 7 bases; bases outside gene matches: 7. Written as DNA, the CDR3 is TGTGCCAGCAGTCAGGGGGCCGCTGAGAATTCACCCCTCCACTTT. Its protein is CASSQGAAENSPLHF.

This chain connects TRBV7-8 to TRBJ1-2; unclear D gene. Germline assignment: CDR1 SGHVS and CDR2 FQNEAQ. The CDR3 spans 13 residues. Trimming cost V 5 bases and J 3 bases, with 10 bases left between them. The CDR3: CASSDGPDYGYTF. The CDR3 coding sequence is TGTGCCAGCAGCGACGGGCCCGACTATGGCTACACCTTC.

The chain employs TRBV30 and TRBJ1-5; D ambiguous. The CDR3 is made up of 13 amino acids. Germline lookup yields CDR1 GTSNPN and CDR2 SVGIG (reference sequence). V gave up 3 bases and J gave up 7 bases, with 13 bases separating them. CDR3 coding DNA: TGTGCCTGGAGCGACGGGGATGAACAGCCCCAGCATTTT. Protein sequence: CAWSDGDEQPQHF.

This clonotype was seen more than once but under ten times. The V and J genes are TRBV20-1 and TRBJ2-3, with a possible D match to TRBD1 (6 bases). V was clipped by 3 bases and J by 1 base, with 8 bases between them. Per germline, CDR1 DFQATT and CDR2 SNEGSKA (reference sequence). The CDR3 length is 13 residues. The CDR3 sequence: CSARGHRTDTQYF. The CDR3, as DNA: TGCAGTGCTAGGGGACACCGCACAGATACGCAGTATTTT.

This clonotype was recorded many times. V is TRBV13 and J is TRBJ1-2; 8 bases line up with TRBD1. Germline CDR1 and CDR2: PRHDT and FYEKMQ (reference sequence). The CDR3 has 15 amino acids. Losses at the gene ends were 0 bases for V and 9 bases for J; bases not matched to a gene: 9. Written as DNA, the CDR3 is TGTGCCAGCAGCTTAGGGGACAGGGTTGGGGATCGCTACACCTTC. It translates to CASSLGDRVGDRYTF. The full variable domain, its missing parts supplied by reference TRBV13 and TRBJ1-2, is AAGVIQSPRHLIKEKRETATLKCYPIPRHDTVYWYQQGPGQDPQFLISFYEKMQSDKGSIPDRFSAQQFSDYHSELNMSSLELGDSALYFCASSLGDRVGDRYTFGSGTRLTVV.

This clonotype was detected a few times. The chain has TRBV20-1 and TRBJ2-1; perhaps TRBD2 as D (7 bases). CDR1 is DFQATT and CDR2 is SNEGSKA in the germline V gene (reference sequence). Trimming cost V 5 bases and J 8 bases, with 16 bases left between them. The CDR3 spans 13 residues. The CDR3 protein is CSAPRTRGDEQFF. In nucleotides, the CDR3 is TGCAGTGCTCCCCGGACTAGGGGGGATGAGCAGTTCTTC.

The V and J genes are TRBV2 and TRBJ2-2, with 8 bases lining up with TRBD2. Trimming cost V 0 bases and J 7 bases; bases outside gene matches: 4. CDR1 SNHLY and CDR2 FYNNEI come from the germline V gene. This CDR3 comprises 15 residues. CDR3 sequence: CASSEAGLAGGELFF. For the CDR3, the DNA is TGTGCCAGCAGTGAAGCGGGCCTAGCGGGCGGGGAGCTGTTTTTT.

This clonotype was counted only a few times. This chain joins TRBV6-1 and TRBJ1-4; D is undetermined. The germline V and J ends were trimmed by 4 bases and 10 bases, with 13 bases remaining between them. The CDR3 totals 13 residues. CDR1 MNHNS and CDR2 SASEGT come from the germline V gene. The CDR3 DNA follows: TGTGCCAGCAGTGTCGAGAGCGGGGTAAAACTGTTTTTT. This translates into CASSVESGVKLFF.

This clonotype was observed at least ten times. A junction boundary mismatches the germline segment, possibly from a read error. The rearrangement links TRBV6-6 to TRBJ1-1; 10 bases line up with TRBD1. Germline-derived CDR1 and CDR2 are MNHNY and SVGAGI (reference sequence). The CDR3 totals 11 residues. CDR3 protein: CASRLGQGRIF. CDR3 DNA sequence: TGTGCCAGCAGATTGGGACAGGGGCGGATCTTT.

This clonotype was seen a few times. This rearrangement joins TRBV10-3 to TRBJ2-2; D is ambiguous. This CDR3 is built from 15 residues. V lost 6 bases, J lost 1 base, and 12 bases lay in between. CDR1 and CDR2 from the germline V gene are ENHRY and SYGVKD. Written as DNA, the CDR3 is TGTGCCATCAGCCAGACGTACAGGAACACCGGGGAGCTGTTTTTT. Protein product: CAISQTYRNTGELFF.

This clonotype turned up a few times. The chain joins TRBV2 to TRBJ2-7; 10 bases line up with TRBD1. This CDR3 has 15 residues. The junction had 9 bases not matched to a gene; V was cut back by 4 bases and J by 6 bases. The germline V gene encodes CDR1 SNHLY and CDR2 FYNNEI. CDR3: CASSGMGTGVSEQYF. The CDR3 DNA sequence: TGTGCCAGCAGTGGGATGGGGACAGGGGTCTCCGAGCAGTACTTC.

This clonotype has ten or more counts. V usage is TRBV20-1 and J usage is TRBJ1-6, with a tentative D call TRBD1 (5 bases). This CDR3 is built from 12 residues. From germline, CDR1 is DFQATT and CDR2 SNEGSKA (reference sequence). Trimming stripped 7 bases from V and 6 bases from J, with 10 bases between. DNA of the CDR3: TGCAGTGGACGGGACTTTAATTCACCCCTCCACTTT. Its protein product is CSGRDFNSPLHF.

The sample holds a few counts of this clonotype. The chain carries TRBV4-2 and TRBJ2-7; TRBD2 aligns across 11 bases. The germline CDR1 and CDR2 sequences are LGHNA and YNFKEQ. The CDR3 consists of 17 residues. V lost 0 bases to trimming and J lost 5 bases; unmatched junction nucleotides: 9. CDR3 residues: CASSQDIGTSGGNEQYF. CDR3 in DNA: TGTGCCAGCAGCCAAGATATAGGTACTAGCGGGGGCAACGAGCAGTACTTC.

This clonotype showed up many times. The chain links TRBV18 to TRBJ2-3; no clear D. Germline V CDR1 and CDR2: KGHSH, LQKENI. V was clipped by 3 bases and J by 0 bases, with 7 bases between them. The CDR3 is 14 residues long. CDR3 bases: TGTGCCAGCTCACCCGGGTTCAGCACAGATACGCAGTATTTT. Its translation is CASSPGFSTDTQYF.